The sequence of this T cell receptor (beta chain) was determined in a study of neoadjuvant anti-PD-1 for oral cavity cancer. On the study more broadly: Around day 43, patients without progression received a fourth nivolumab dose before surgery. Overall study findings and caveats: Treg/Th17 ratio rose with pretreatment blood and fell with post-treatment tumor TCRbeta clonality.

V shed 5 bases and J shed 8 bases, with 10 bases lying between them. Germline loops: CDR1 SGHNT, CDR2 YENEEA. CDR3 length: 12 amino acids. Method: immunoSEQ multiplex PCR; TCRdb's copy keeps in-frame clones and lacks some. This table has approximately 68,000 clones, approximately 87% appearing once. Time point described: after neoadjuvant nivolumab, at surgical resection. These oral cavity squamous cell carcinomas were HPV-negative and locally advanced. Points on this clone: The antigen remains undetermined.

This clonotype was sampled from a person between 35 and 79 years old with oral cavity squamous cell carcinoma. This chain links TRBV11-3 with TRBJ2-1; D perhaps matches TRBD1 (5 bases). The sample here was PBMCs, taken after nivolumab (anti-PD-1) treatment. This chain's CDR3 is CASSKTRDEQFF. Written as DNA, the CDR3 is TGTGCCAGCAGCAAGACCAGGGATGAGCAGTTCTTC.